The 32 T cell receptor beta chains reported below all come from one sample, sequenced in a study of control samples from healthy donors and cancer patients. Assay: immunoSEQ multiplex PCR; the TCRdb copy retains only in-frame clones and omits some. The sample carries approximately 170,000 clones, around 90% recorded once. Sequenced input: blood. Receptors were obtained from a woman aged 45-65 years in good health.

The chain links TRBV19 to TRBJ1-2; TRBD1 agrees at 9 bases. Trimming removed 5 bases from V and 6 bases from J; junction bases left unmatched: 10. Germline assignment: CDR1 LNHDA and CDR2 SQIVND (reference sequence). This CDR3 region has 15 residues. The CDR3 DNA reads as TGTGCCAGTAGTGGAAGAGACAGGGGGTACCATGGCTACACCTTC. Translating gives CASSGRDRGYHGYTF.

The chain combines TRBV5-1 with TRBJ1-3; possible D gene TRBD1, 6 bases. This CDR3 spans 13 amino acids. The V gene's germline CDR1 is SGHRS and CDR2 YFSETQ. Trimming shortened V by 10 bases and J by 0 bases, and 11 bases separated the two germline ends. CDR3 bases: TGCGCCGGGGGCCCCAGCTCTGGAAACACCATATATTTT. Its translation is CAGGPSSGNTIYF.

CDR3 coding DNA: TGTGCCAGCAGCCAAAAAGGGACTAGCGGGATCAATGAGCAGTTCTTC. Its translation: CASSQKGTSGINEQFF. This chain connects TRBV3-1 (or the pseudogene TRBV3-2) to TRBJ2-1, with 13 nucleotides matching TRBD2. The CDR3 length is 16 residues. With V trimmed by 2 bases and J by 6 bases, 4 bases remained unmatched. Germline CDR1 reads LGHDT; CDR2 reads YNNKEL (reference sequence).

This chain connects TRBV15 to TRBJ1-1; D ambiguous. There are 14 residues in the CDR3. V shed 1 base and J shed 1 base, with 7 bases lying between them. Germline CDR1 LNHNV, CDR2 YYDKDF (reference sequence). CDR3 region: CATSRGPANTEAFF. CDR3 nucleotides: TGTGCCACCAGCAGAGGCCCAGCGAACACTGAAGCTTTCTTT.

The rearrangement links TRBV7-3 to TRBJ2-5; no clear D gene. Per germline, CDR1 SGHTA and CDR2 FQGTGA. CDR3 size: 13 residues. The V end lost 5 bases, the J end lost 5 bases, and 12 bases lay between the germline ends. The CDR3 reads CASSQLVAETQYF. In DNA, the CDR3 is TGTGCCAGCAGCCAGTTGGTGGCGGAGACCCAGTACTTC. Based on the CDR3 plus reference TRBV7-3 and TRBJ2-5, the full variable domain is GAGVSQTPSNKVTEKGKYVELRCDPISGHTALYWYRQSLGQGPEFLIYFQGTGAADDSGLPNDRFFAVRPEGSVSTLKIQRTERGDSAVYLCASSQLVAETQYFGPGTRLLVL.

The chain is built from TRBV28 and TRBJ2-7, with TRBD1 matching 7 bases. V shed 10 bases and J 3 bases; nucleotides not matched to a gene: 9. Germline-derived CDR1 and CDR2 are MDHEN and SYDVKM. CDR3 length: 13 amino acids. CDR3 coding DNA: TGTGCCACCCTCCCTGACAGGGTCTACGAGCAGTACTTC. Translating it yields CATLPDRVYEQYF.

This clone was detected a few times. This rearrangement joins TRBV6-1 to TRBJ2-1; TRBD2 agrees at 7 bases. Losses at the gene ends were 2 bases for V and 2 bases for J; bases not matched to a gene: 6. The CDR3 is made up of 16 amino acids. From germline, CDR1 is MNHNS and CDR2 SASEGT. The CDR3 nucleotides are TGTGCCAGCAGTGAATGGGCGGGAGCGGCCTACAATGAGCAGTTCTTC. Amino acid sequence: CASSEWAGAAYNEQFF.

This chain links TRBV30 with TRBJ2-3; the match to TRBD2 covers 11 bases. The CDR3 runs to 14 residues. In germline, CDR1 is GTSNPN, CDR2 SVGIG (reference sequence). Unmatched junction bases numbered 3, after V lost 3 bases and J lost 4 bases. The CDR3 DNA reads as TGTGCCTGGAGACTAGCGGGAGCGGCAGATACGCAGTATTTT. Translating gives CAWRLAGAADTQYF. Based on the CDR3 plus reference TRBV30 and TRBJ2-3, the full variable domain is SQTIHQWPATLVQPVGSPLSLECTVEGTSNPNLYWYRQAAGRGLQLLFYSVGIGQISSEVPQNLSASRPQDRQFILSSKKLLLSDSGFYLCAWRLAGAADTQYFGPGTRLTVL.

This clone was recorded only once. The chain has TRBV15 and TRBJ2-3, with TRBD2 matching over 12 bases. CDR1 LNHNV and CDR2 YYDKDF come from the germline V gene (reference sequence). J gave up 4 bases and V 3 bases, and 5 bases lay outside the gene matches. This CDR3 is built from 16 residues. CDR3 sequence (DNA): TGTGCCACCAGCAGTGGACTAGCGGGACGCGCAGATACGCAGTATTTT. Residues: CATSSGLAGRADTQYF. The full variable domain, its missing parts supplied by reference TRBV15 and TRBJ2-3, is DAMVIQNPRYQVTQFGKPVTLSCSQTLNHNVMYWYQQKSSQAPKLLFHYYDKDFNNEADTPDNFQSRRPNTSFCFLDIRSPGLGDTAMYLCATSSGLAGRADTQYFGPGTRLTVL.

The chain employs TRBV7-9 and TRBJ2-5; unclear D gene. The CDR3 has 12 residues. The germline CDR1 and CDR2 sequences are SEHNR and FQNEAQ (reference sequence). Trimming stripped 5 bases from V and 5 bases from J, with 9 bases between. CDR3: CASSPERETQYF. The CDR3, as DNA: TGTGCCAGCAGCCCCGAACGGGAGACCCAGTACTTC. The full variable domain, rest sourced from reference TRBV7-9 and TRBJ2-5, is DTGVSQNPRHKITKRGQNVTFRCDPISEHNRLYWYRQTLGQGPEFLTYFQNEAQLEKSRLLSDRFSAERPKGSFSTLEIQRTEQGDSAMYLCASSPERETQYFGPGTRLLVL.

The V and J genes are TRBV24-1 and TRBJ2-1, with D unresolved. In germline, CDR1 is KGHDR, CDR2 SFDVKD. V lost 3 bases to trimming and J lost 2 bases, with 13 bases between them. The CDR3 totals 16 residues. This CDR3 is CATSDRTAAAYNEQFF. CDR3 bases: TGTGCCACCAGTGATCGGACGGCGGCGGCCTACAATGAGCAGTTCTTC.

This chain joins TRBV4-1 and TRBJ1-1; D gene unclear. The CDR3 extends over 15 amino acids. Trimming pared 0 bases from V and 6 bases from J, leaving 14 bases between. Germline V gives CDR1 MGHRA, CDR2 YSYEKL. As DNA, the CDR3 is TGCGCCAGCAGCCAAGAAACGGCGTCGAGAGCTGAAGCTTTCTTT. It encodes CASSQETASRAEAFF.

The sample holds one count of this clone. The V and J genes are TRBV30 and TRBJ2-3; D is perhaps TRBD2 (5 bases). The CDR3 has 14 residues. The germline CDR1 and CDR2 sequences are GTSNPN and SVGIG (reference sequence). The germline V and J ends were trimmed by 4 bases and 2 bases, with 13 bases remaining between them. The CDR3 reads CAWMAKRVTDTQYF. The CDR3 DNA is TGTGCCTGGATGGCCAAGAGGGTCACAGATACGCAGTATTTT.

The rearrangement uses TRBV7-2 and TRBJ1-2; TRBD1 might be the D (5 bases). The CDR3 is 13 residues long. V gave up 5 bases and J gave up 8 bases, with 15 bases separating them. Germline CDR1 SGHTA, CDR2 FQGNSA. The CDR3 coding sequence is TGTGCCAGCAGCCTTCAGGGAACTGGCGGCTACACCTTC. It yields the protein CASSLQGTGGYTF.

The gene calls are TRBV11-3 and TRBJ2-2; 7 nucleotides match TRBD1. The CDR3 length is 15 residues. CDR1 and CDR2 from the germline V gene are SGHNT and YENEEA. J lost 6 bases, V lost 6 bases, and 10 bases had no gene match. CDR3 in amino acids: CASSQQGFVAGELFF. The CDR3 coding sequence is TGTGCCAGCAGTCAACAGGGGTTCGTGGCCGGGGAGCTGTTTTTT.

This clone was recorded once. The rearrangement uses TRBV5-4 and TRBJ2-2; perhaps TRBD2 as D (5 bases). CDR1 is SGHNT, CDR2 YYREEE, per germline (reference sequence). The V end lost 2 bases, the J end lost 4 bases, and 12 bases lay between the germline ends. CDR3 length: 15 residues. The CDR3 coding sequence is TGTGCCAGCAGCTTCGAAAGGGCGGGCACCGGGGAGCTGTTTTTT. Translated: CASSFERAGTGELFF.

The chain has TRBV12-3 or TRBV12-4 and TRBJ1-1; possibly TRBD1 for D (5 bases). V was cut by 3 bases and J by 6 bases, with 11 bases left in between. The CDR3 covers 13 residues. CDR3 sequence: CASSFRQGAEAFF. Here the CDR3 DNA reads TGTGCCAGCAGTTTTCGCCAGGGCGCTGAAGCTTTCTTT.

The rearrangement uses TRBV4-2 and TRBJ1-1, with D unresolved. Germline V lookup: CDR1 LGHNA, CDR2 YNFKEQ. The CDR3 has 13 amino acids. V shed 0 bases and J shed 4 bases, with 6 bases lying between them. In DNA form, the CDR3 reads TGTGCCAGCAGCCAAGACTTGAGCACTGAAGCTTTCTTT. Its translation is CASSQDLSTEAFF.

The chain combines TRBV27 with TRBJ2-3; unclear D gene. The CDR3 spans 9 residues. Germline loops: CDR1 MNHEY, CDR2 SMNVEV (reference sequence). V dropped 5 bases and J dropped 7 bases, with 1 base sitting between them. Written as DNA, the CDR3 is TGTGCCAGCAGTCATACGCAGTATTTT. Translated: CASSHTQYF.

J is TRBJ1-4 and V is TRBV28; 7 bases line up with TRBD1. Germline V gives CDR1 MDHEN, CDR2 SYDVKM. Trimming removed 3 bases from V and 1 base from J; junction bases left unmatched: 8. This CDR3 spans 17 amino acids. CDR3 loop: CASSFSSRGVTNEKLFF. The CDR3, as DNA: TGTGCCAGCAGTTTCTCGAGCAGGGGGGTAACTAATGAAAAACTGTTTTTT.

J is TRBJ2-1 and V is TRBV19, with 7 nucleotides matching TRBD2. This CDR3 is built from 15 residues. Germline CDR1 and CDR2: LNHDA and SQIVND (reference sequence). V lost 6 bases and J lost 0; bases outside the gene matches: 5. CDR3 residues: CASSLAVSSYNEQFF. In DNA form, the CDR3 reads TGTGCCAGTAGCCTAGCGGTTAGCTCCTACAATGAGCAGTTCTTC.

The chain recombines TRBV7-9 with TRBJ2-3, with D unclear. This CDR3 is 17 amino acids long. Trimming left V 5 bases short and J 2 bases short, with 20 bases between. In germline, CDR1 is SEHNR, CDR2 FQNEAQ (reference sequence). As DNA, the CDR3 is TGTGCCAGCAGCCAGCTTTTGGCGGCGGTGCTCACAGATACGCAGTATTTT. Translation: CASSQLLAAVLTDTQYF. Based on the CDR3 plus reference TRBV7-9 and TRBJ2-3, the full variable domain is DTGVSQNPRHKITKRGQNVTFRCDPISEHNRLYWYRQTLGQGPEFLTYFQNEAQLEKSRLLSDRFSAERPKGSFSTLEIQRTEQGDSAMYLCASSQLLAAVLTDTQYFGPGTRLTVL.

As regards this clone: The junction departs from germline at one end; a sequencing error may be responsible. Other DNA sequences of this sample code for an identical CDR3. The CDR3 sequence: CASSLLGGTGSPEAFF. The CDR3 DNA sequence: TGTGCCAGCAGTTTATTGGGCGGGACAGGTTCGCCTGAAGCTTTCTTC. V usage is TRBV27 and J usage is TRBJ1-1; 8 bases map to TRBD1. In germline, CDR1 is MNHEY, CDR2 SMNVEV (reference sequence). The CDR3 has 16 amino acids.

The gene calls are TRBV5-6 and TRBJ1-3; D remains ambiguous. V was pared by 5 bases and J by 1 base, with 10 bases between. Looked up from germline, CDR1 is SGHDT and CDR2 is YYEEEE. CDR3 length: 14 amino acids. For the CDR3, the DNA is TGTGCCAGCAGTCGACCGGTTTCTGGAAACACCATATATTTT. Its protein product is CASSRPVSGNTIYF.

The chain joins TRBV29-1 to TRBJ2-5; D call uncertain. Germline V CDR1 and CDR2: SQVTM, ANQGSEA. Between the trimmed V and J ends, which lost 7 bases and 5 bases, there was a span of 14 bases. The CDR3 consists of 12 residues. The DNA of the CDR3 is TGCAGCGCCGAGTCCCCCCCGGAGACCCAGTACTTC. Its protein is CSAESPPETQYF. Looking up the rest from reference TRBV29-1 and TRBJ2-5 gives the full variable domain: SAVISQKPSRDICQRGTSLTIQCQVDSQVTMMFWYRQQPGQSLTLIATANQGSEATYESGFVIDKFPISRPNLTFSTLTVSNMSPEDSSIYLCSAESPPETQYFGPGTRLLVL.

This sequence joins TRBV28 and TRBJ2-7; 10 bases are a match to TRBD2. This CDR3 comprises 14 residues. Germline V gene sequence: CDR1 MDHEN, CDR2 SYDVKM. With 7 bases clipped from V and 2 bases from J, the junction kept 5 bases outside the gene matches. The CDR3 DNA reads as TGTGCCAGCAAAGAAAGCGGGGGGGCCTACGAGCAGTACTTC. It yields the protein CASKESGGAYEQYF.

The chain couples TRBV9 to TRBJ2-3; the D gene is possibly TRBD1 (5 bases). The germline V gene encodes CDR1 SGDLS and CDR2 YYNGEE. CDR3 length equals 16 residues. Between the trimmed V and J ends, which lost 0 bases and 1 base, there was a span of 12 bases. CDR3 bases: TGTGCCAGCAGCGTAGCTCTAGAACAGGGCACAGATACGCAGTATTTT. Translation: CASSVALEQGTDTQYF.

This sequence joins TRBV3-1 (or the pseudogene TRBV3-2) and TRBJ1-5; 7 bases are shared with TRBD1. The CDR3 is made up of 14 amino acids. From germline, CDR1 is LGHDT and CDR2 YNNKEL (reference sequence). Trimming took 1 base from V and 4 from J; bases not matched to a gene: 1. CDR3 in DNA: TGTGCCAGCAGCCAAGCACAGGGGAATCAGCCCCAGCATTTT. As protein: CASSQAQGNQPQHF.

V is TRBV7-3 and J is TRBJ2-7, with TRBD1 as a possible D gene (6 bases). The V end was cut by 1 base, the J end by 5 bases, with 9 bases between. This CDR3 is built from 13 residues. Germline lookup yields CDR1 SGHTA and CDR2 FQGTGA. The CDR3 sequence is CASSLNNRDEQYF. In DNA form, the CDR3 reads TGTGCCAGCAGCTTAAACAACAGGGACGAGCAGTACTTC.

The V call is TRBV6-2 or TRBV6-3, the J call TRBJ1-2; no definite D call. CDR1 MNHEY and CDR2 SVGEGT come from the germline V gene. The V and J ends lost 3 bases and 6 bases respectively, with 14 bases between them. The CDR3 loop spans 14 amino acids. Here the CDR3 reads CASSYNSAVNGYTF. The CDR3, as DNA: TGTGCCAGCAGTTATAACTCGGCCGTGAATGGCTACACCTTC.

The gene calls are TRBV7-2 and TRBJ2-7; D might be TRBD1 (6 bases). Germline V lookup: CDR1 SGHTA, CDR2 FQGNSA. V was trimmed by 1 base and J by 1 base, leaving 11 bases between them. The CDR3 consists of 15 residues. CDR3 protein: CASSLVDRLSYEQYF. The CDR3 DNA reads as TGTGCCAGCAGCTTAGTAGACAGGCTGTCCTACGAGCAGTACTTC.

The V gene is TRBV2, the J gene TRBJ1-4; 10 bases match TRBD1. Germline-derived CDR1 and CDR2 are SNHLY and FYNNEI. V lost 6 bases and J lost 8; bases outside the gene matches: 6. CDR3 length: 14 residues. The CDR3 region has the DNA TGTGCCAGCAGGGAGGACAGGGGGACGGAAAAACTGTTTTTT. Translated, it gives CASREDRGTEKLFF.